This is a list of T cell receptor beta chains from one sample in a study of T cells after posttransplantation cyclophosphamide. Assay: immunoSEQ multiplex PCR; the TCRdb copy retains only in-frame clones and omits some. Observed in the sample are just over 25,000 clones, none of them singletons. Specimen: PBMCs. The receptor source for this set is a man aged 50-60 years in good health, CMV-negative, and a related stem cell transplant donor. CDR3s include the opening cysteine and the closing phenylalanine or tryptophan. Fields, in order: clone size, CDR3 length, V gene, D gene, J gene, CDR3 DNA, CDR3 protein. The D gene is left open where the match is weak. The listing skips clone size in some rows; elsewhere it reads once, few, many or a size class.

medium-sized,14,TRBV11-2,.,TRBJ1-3,TGTGCCAGCAGCTCAGGGTCACCAGGAAACACCATATATTTT,CASSSGSPGNTIYF
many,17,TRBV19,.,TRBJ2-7,TGTGCCAGTAGTACCCCCACGGCAGGTCTGAGCTCCTACGAGCAGTACTTC,CASSTPTAGLSSYEQYF
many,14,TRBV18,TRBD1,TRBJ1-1,TGTGCCAGCTCAGAAGAGACAGGGCCCACTGAAGCTTTCTTT,CASSEETGPTEAFF
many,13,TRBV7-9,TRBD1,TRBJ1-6,TGTGCCATGAGGGGACAGGGGGATTCACCCCTCCACTTT,CAMRGQGDSPLHF
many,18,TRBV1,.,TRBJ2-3,TGCACCAGCAGCCAAGATATAGAACTAGCGGGAGTCGGGGATACGCAGTATTTT,CTSSQDIELAGVGDTQYF
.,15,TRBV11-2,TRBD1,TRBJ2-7,TGTGCCAGCAGCACCTACAGGGGCGGTGGGTACGAGCAGTACTTC,CASSTYRGGGYEQYF
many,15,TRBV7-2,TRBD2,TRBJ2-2,TGTGCCAGCAGGCTAGCGGGAAATTCCCCCGGGGAGCTGTTTTTT,CASRLAGNSPGELFF
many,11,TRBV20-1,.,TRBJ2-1,TGCAGTGCCGGTCCTTCGGGGAATCAGTTCTTC,CSAGPSGNQFF
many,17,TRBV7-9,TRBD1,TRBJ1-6,TGTGCCAGCAGCCCGGCAGTAAGGACAGGGTGGTATTCACCCCTCCACTTT,CASSPAVRTGWYSPLHF
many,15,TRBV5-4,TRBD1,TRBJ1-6,TGTGCCAGCAGCTTCGGACAGGGTGGAAATTCACCCCTCCACTTT,CASSFGQGGNSPLHF
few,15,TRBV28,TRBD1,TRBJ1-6,TGTGCCAGCAGTCCCGGACAGGCATATAATTCACCCCTCCACTTT,CASSPGQAYNSPLHF
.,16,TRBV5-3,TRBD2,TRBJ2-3,TGTGCCAGAAGCAGGGGGCTAGCGGGAGGTCCAGATACGCAGTATTTT,CARSRGLAGGPDTQYF
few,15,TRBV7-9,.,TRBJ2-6,TGTGCCAGCAGCTTACGGGGGGCTGGGGCCAACGCCCTGACTTTC,CASSLRGAGANALTF
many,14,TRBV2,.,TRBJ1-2,TGTGCCAGCATCCCTGGGCCTTCTAACTATGGCTACACCTTC,CASIPGPSNYGYTF
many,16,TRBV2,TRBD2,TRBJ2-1,TGTGCCAGCAGTGAGACCGGGACTAGCGGGAGCAATGAGCAGTTCTTC,CASSETGTSGSNEQFF
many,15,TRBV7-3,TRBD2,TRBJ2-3,TGTGCCAGCAGCTTACGCCTAGCGGGAGGGGATACGCAGTATTTT,CASSLRLAGGDTQYF
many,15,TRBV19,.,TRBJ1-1,TGTGCCAGCACCCTTCAGGGCAGGAGAAACACTGAAGCTTTCTTT,CASTLQGRRNTEAFF
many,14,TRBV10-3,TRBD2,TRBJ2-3,TGTGCCATCAGAGGCTCCGGGACTAAGGATACGCAGTATTTT,CAIRGSGTKDTQYF
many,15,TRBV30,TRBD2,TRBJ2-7,TGTGCCTGGACCCCCGGCCTAGCGGGCTCCTACGAGCAGTACTTC,CAWTPGLAGSYEQYF
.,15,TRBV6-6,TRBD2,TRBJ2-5,TGTGCCAGCAGTTTCAGCGGGGGGGCCCAAGAGACCCAGTACTTC,CASSFSGGAQETQYF
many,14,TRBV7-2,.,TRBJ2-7,TGTGCCAGCAGCTTCGACAGGCCTATTACCGAGCAGTACTTC,CASSFDRPITEQYF
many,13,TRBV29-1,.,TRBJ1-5,TGCAGCGTTGCCCAGGGCGTCAATCAGCCCCAGCATTTT,CSVAQGVNQPQHF
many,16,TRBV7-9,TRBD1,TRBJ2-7,TGTGCCAGTGAGAAGATCCGACAGGGGGGGACCTACGAGCAGTACTTC,CASEKIRQGGTYEQYF
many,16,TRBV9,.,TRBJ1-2,TGTGCCAGCAGCGCCTCCAGACAGGTCGGGAACTATGGCTACACCTTC,CASSASRQVGNYGYTF
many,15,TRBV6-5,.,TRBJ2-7,TGTGCCAGCAGTTACTCGGGCAGGGGAACCTACGAGCAGTACTTC,CASSYSGRGTYEQYF
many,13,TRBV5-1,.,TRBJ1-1,TGCGCCAGCAGCTTGGACGGGATCACTGAAGCTTTCTTT,CASSLDGITEAFF
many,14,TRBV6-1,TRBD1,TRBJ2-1,TGTGCCAGCAATGTACAGGGGGCTGGCAATGAGCAGTTCTTC,CASNVQGAGNEQFF
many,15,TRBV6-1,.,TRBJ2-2,TGTGCCAGCATATTTATGGGGGCGGTCACCGGGGAGCTGTTTTTT,CASIFMGAVTGELFF